The source of this T cell receptor beta chain is a study of PD-L1 blockade in urothelial cancer. Overall study context: Patients commenced intravenous atezolizumab, 1,200 mg every 3 weeks, in about 2014. Males with urothelial cancer arising in the bladder constituted about 90% of the roughly 30 patients. At 3 weeks after treatment start (second dose) and again at 6 weeks, blood was analyzed. Median T cell yield per blood sample was 120,000 to 150,000 cells.

This table comes from immunoSEQ multiplex PCR, and its TCRdb copy is limited to in-frame clones, with some not included. The sample lists about 63,000 clones, more than 80% occurring once. Time point: pretreatment peripheral blood. Germline CDR1 is SEHNR and CDR2 is FQNEAQ (reference sequence). J lost 4 bases, V lost 1 base, and 2 bases had no gene match. The CDR3 is made up of 14 amino acids. This TCR came from a man between 65 and 80 years old with urothelial cancer. V gene TRBV7-9 combines with J gene TRBJ1-2; 8 bases agree with TRBD1. The sequencing used PBMCs, collected around atezolizumab (anti-PD-L1) treatment. The CDR3 spells CASSLGQGAYGYTF. The CDR3 nucleotides are TGTGCCAGCAGCTTAGGCCAGGGGGCCTATGGCTACACCTTC.